The 25 T cell receptor beta chains given below trace back to one sample, sequenced in a study of CD4 T cells in relation to SARS-CoV-2 and coronaviruses. Libraries were prepared by immunoSEQ multiplex PCR; TCRdb keeps only in-frame clonotypes and omits some of them. The sample contains about 22,000 clones, under 80% of which appear only once. No cognate antigen is known for these TCRs. Before the COVID-19 pandemic, during about 2010-2018, CD4+ T cells were taken from unexposed donors. The cells were cultured for under 13 days before CD4+ T cells were isolated. The sequenced material came from CD4+ T cells from PBMCs, cultured in vitro. Source of these receptors: a human donor in good health.

The J gene is TRBJ1-5, the V gene TRBV18; 10 positions agree with TRBD1. Germline V gene lookup returns CDR1 KGHSH and CDR2 LQKENI. The CDR3 loop spans 14 amino acids. Trimming took 2 bases from V and 7 from J; bases not matched to a gene: 2. Written as DNA, the CDR3 is TGTGCCAGCTCACCAGGGACAGGGGAGCAGCCCCAGCATTTT. It codes for CASSPGTGEQPQHF.

This rearrangement joins TRBV6-5 to TRBJ1-6, with TRBD1 as a possible D gene (5 bases). The germline CDR1 and CDR2 sequences are MNHEY and SVGAGI. V was shortened by 8 bases and J by 2 bases, with 13 bases between the two germline ends. The CDR3 length is 15 residues. CDR3 region: CASSGLETYNSPLHF. The CDR3 DNA sequence: TGTGCCAGCTCAGGGTTGGAAACCTATAATTCACCCCTCCACTTT.

The chain is built from TRBV2 and TRBJ2-5; 12 bases line up with TRBD1. Germline values: CDR1 SNHLY, CDR2 FYNNEI. The V gene end was trimmed by 2 bases and the J gene end by 4 bases; junction bases not matched to a gene: 8. The CDR3 sequence is 17 residues long. The CDR3 sequence: CASSENTGTGGLETQYF. In DNA form, the CDR3 reads TGTGCCAGCAGTGAAAATACCGGGACAGGGGGCTTAGAGACCCAGTACTTC.

The rearrangement joins TRBV15 to TRBJ1-6, with D perhaps matching TRBD1 (5 bases). This CDR3 has 15 residues. The V end was cut by 1 base, the J end by 5 bases, with 9 bases between. The V gene's germline CDR1 is LNHNV and CDR2 YYDKDF (reference sequence). The CDR3 loop reads CATSRGQLDNSPLHF. CDR3 nucleotides: TGTGCCACCAGCAGAGGACAGCTCGATAATTCACCCCTCCACTTT.

The table lists this clone with a count of one. The chain joins TRBV4-1 to TRBJ2-3; TRBD1 matches 7 bases. The germline V gene has CDR1 MGHRA and CDR2 YSYEKL. This CDR3 region has 14 residues. Trimming removed 4 bases from V and 4 bases from J; junction bases left unmatched: 5. The CDR3 protein is CASSRTQGADTQYF. CDR3 DNA sequence: TGCGCCAGCAGCCGGACTCAGGGGGCAGATACGCAGTATTTT.

The V gene is TRBV4-1, the J gene TRBJ1-2; maybe TRBD1 (5 bases). Looked up from germline, CDR1 is MGHRA and CDR2 is YSYEKL. The V end lost 1 base, the J end lost 0 bases, and 9 bases lay between the germline ends. CDR3 length: 15 residues. This CDR3 reads CASSQGRATNYGYTF. CDR3 coding DNA: TGCGCCAGCAGCCAAGGCAGGGCCACTAACTATGGCTACACCTTC.

The chain has TRBV15 and TRBJ1-1, with D hard to call. V lost 5 bases and J 4 bases, leaving 11 bases between the germline ends. There are 13 residues in the CDR3. Germline CDR1 is LNHNV and CDR2 is YYDKDF (reference sequence). The CDR3 DNA sequence: TGTGCCACCAGCCGGGATGGGCTCACTGAAGCTTTCTTT. As protein: CATSRDGLTEAFF.

This clone was seen once. The V and J genes are TRBV20-1 and TRBJ2-3; D possibly corresponds to TRBD1 (5 bases). With 6 bases removed from V and 2 bases from J, the gap between germline ends came to 12 bases. Germline lookup yields CDR1 DFQATT and CDR2 SNEGSKA (reference sequence). This CDR3 comprises 13 residues. CDR3 sequence reads: CSASDRYTDTQYF. The CDR3 DNA follows: TGCAGTGCAAGTGACAGATACACAGATACGCAGTATTTT.

The chain couples TRBV9 to TRBJ1-2; no reliable D call. The CDR3 totals 14 residues. Trimming removed 0 bases at V and 1 base at J, with 7 bases between. Germline V gene lookup returns CDR1 SGDLS and CDR2 YYNGEE. The CDR3 DNA is TGTGCCAGCAGCGTAGGGCAGCTTAACTATGGCTACACCTTC. It translates to CASSVGQLNYGYTF.

V usage is TRBV23-1 and J usage is TRBJ1-4; D is uncertain. TRBV23-1 falls under the ORF class, with uncertain function. V shed 0 bases and J shed 8 bases, with 10 bases lying between them. This CDR3 comprises 14 residues. The CDR3 sequence is CASSQSGSQEKLFF. DNA for the CDR3: TGCGCCAGCAGTCAATCCGGCTCCCAGGAAAAACTGTTTTTT.

The chain employs TRBV28 and TRBJ1-5; D uncertain. Germline CDR1 is MDHEN and CDR2 is SYDVKM. The CDR3 sequence is 13 residues long. With 3 bases removed from V and 4 bases from J, the gap between germline ends came to 7 bases. The CDR3 protein is CASSFIGNQPQHF. The DNA for the CDR3 is TGTGCCAGCAGTTTTATTGGGAATCAGCCCCAGCATTTT.

This clone came up a few times. This chain joins TRBV28 and TRBJ1-1, with D uncertain. The germline CDR1 and CDR2 sequences are MDHEN and SYDVKM. Trimming left V 10 bases short and J 8 bases short, with 17 bases between. This CDR3 spans 12 amino acids. For the CDR3, the DNA is TGTGCCACCTGGGGATGGCCCCAAGAAGCTTTCTTT. Its protein product is CATWGWPQEAFF.

The V and J genes are TRBV6-4 and TRBJ1-1; D is undetermined. The ends were cut back, 5 bases at V and 1 base at J, with 11 bases in the middle. Per the germline V gene, CDR1 is MRHNA and CDR2 is SNTAGT. The CDR3 sequence is 14 residues long. CDR3: CASSQDRGNTEAFF. The CDR3 region has the DNA TGTGCCAGCAGTCAGGACCGAGGGAACACTGAAGCTTTCTTT.

V is TRBV5-1 and J is TRBJ2-7; D may be TRBD1 (6 bases). V dropped 4 bases and J dropped 0 bases, with 14 bases sitting between them. Germline V gives CDR1 SGHRS, CDR2 YFSETQ. This CDR3 has 15 residues. The CDR3 DNA reads TGCGCCAGCAGCCCAGGTAGGGGGAGCTCCTACGAGCAGTACTTC. Amino acid sequence: CASSPGRGSSYEQYF.

This clone was seen a few times. The chain carries TRBV4-1 and TRBJ2-7; 9 bases agree with TRBD1. Trimming cost V 0 bases and J 2 bases; bases outside gene matches: 8. Germline V CDR1 and CDR2: MGHRA, YSYEKL. The CDR3 has 17 residues. CDR3: CASSQELLGQGTYEQYF. CDR3 DNA sequence: TGCGCCAGCAGCCAAGAGTTGTTGGGACAGGGAACCTACGAGCAGTACTTC.

The genes are TRBV4-1 and TRBJ1-2; D call uncertain. The CDR3 spans 12 residues. V was cut by 1 base and J by 5 bases, with 5 bases left in between. Germline lookup yields CDR1 MGHRA and CDR2 YSYEKL. The CDR3 DNA is TGCGCCAGCAGCCAAGGAAGGTATGGCTACACCTTC. Amino acids: CASSQGRYGYTF.

A few counts support this clone. The chain combines TRBV5-1 with TRBJ2-2; D is unclear. V was cut by 4 bases and J by 0 bases, with 10 bases left in between. The CDR3 has 15 residues. Looked up from germline, CDR1 is SGHRS and CDR2 is YFSETQ. The DNA for the CDR3 is TGCGCCAGCAGCCGTCTCCAGTCGAACACCGGGGAGCTGTTTTTT. As protein: CASSRLQSNTGELFF.

The rearrangement links TRBV27 to TRBJ2-3, with D maybe TRBD2 (6 bases). The CDR3 is 15 residues long. Germline CDR1 and CDR2: MNHEY and SMNVEV (reference sequence). V shed 3 bases and J shed 4 bases, with 14 bases lying between them. The DNA of the CDR3 is TGTGCCAGCAGTTTTCGTACGGGAGTCGCAGATACGCAGTATTTT. Its protein product is CASSFRTGVADTQYF.

The chain is built from TRBV30 and TRBJ2-7; D possibly matches TRBD1 or TRBD2 (5 bases each). The CDR3 has 13 amino acids. Trimming took off 5 bases at V and 4 bases at J, with 15 bases between the two ends. Per germline, CDR1 GTSNPN and CDR2 SVGIG (reference sequence). Here the CDR3 DNA reads TGTGCCTGGCGATTTACCGGGACGTACGAGCAGTACTTC. Translation gives CAWRFTGTYEQYF.

The rearrangement links TRBV15 to TRBJ2-7; weak D call: TRBD2 (5 bases). CDR3 size: 12 residues. Germline V gives CDR1 LNHNV, CDR2 YYDKDF (reference sequence). V lost 3 bases and J 12 bases, leaving 15 bases between the germline ends. The CDR3 protein is CATSSTTGFLYF. CDR3 nucleotide sequence: TGTGCCACCAGCAGTACAACGGGATTTCTGTACTTC.

The J gene is TRBJ2-7, the V gene TRBV6-5; D possibly matches TRBD1 or TRBD2 (5 bases each). This CDR3 spans 14 amino acids. Trimming removed 6 bases at V and 0 bases at J, with 12 bases between. CDR1 MNHEY and CDR2 SVGAGI come from the germline V gene. The CDR3 reads CASSRDEGSYEQYF. CDR3 sequence (DNA): TGTGCCAGCAGCAGGGACGAGGGCTCCTACGAGCAGTACTTC.

V usage is TRBV7-9 and J usage is TRBJ2-1, with TRBD2 identical over 7 bases. The V gene end was trimmed by 5 bases and the J gene end by 6 bases; junction bases not matched to a gene: 10. CDR3 size: 15 residues. From germline, CDR1 is SEHNR and CDR2 FQNEAQ (reference sequence). The CDR3 sequence is CASSNPGLRINEQFF. CDR3 nucleotide sequence: TGTGCCAGCAGCAATCCGGGACTAAGGATCAATGAGCAGTTCTTC.

The genes are TRBV3-1 (or the pseudogene TRBV3-2) and TRBJ1-3; D remains unclear. V dropped 1 base and J dropped 3 bases, with 10 bases sitting between them. The CDR3 has 15 amino acids. Germline V gene sequence: CDR1 LGHDT, CDR2 YNNKEL (reference sequence). The CDR3 is CASSQGLRFGNTIYF. CDR3 bases: TGTGCCAGCAGCCAAGGATTGCGATTTGGAAACACCATATATTTT.

The rearrangement uses TRBV6-1 and TRBJ1-4, with TRBD1 identical over 7 bases. CDR3 length: 17 amino acids. The germline V gene encodes CDR1 MNHNS and CDR2 SASEGT. The junction had 7 bases not matched to a gene; V was cut back by 0 bases and J by 3 bases. DNA of the CDR3: TGTGCCAGCAGTGAAGCGAGAAGACAGGGAGCTAATGAAAAACTGTTTTTT. This codes for CASSEARRQGANEKLFF.

The chain joins TRBV2 to TRBJ2-5; TRBD1 agrees at 8 bases. Per germline, CDR1 SNHLY and CDR2 FYNNEI. V was pared by 5 bases and J by 5 bases, with 4 bases of the junction left unmatched. The CDR3 spans 13 residues. The CDR3 coding sequence is TGTGCCAGCAGTCCGACAGGGGTCGAGACCCAGTACTTC. This translates into CASSPTGVETQYF.